This TCR beta chain was observed in a study of blood T cell repertoires in COVID-19. V lost 0 bases to trimming and J lost 1 base; unmatched junction nucleotides: 4. Per the germline V gene, CDR1 is SGHRS and CDR2 is YFSETQ. The CDR3 has 16 residues. Assay used: immunoSEQ multiplex PCR; TCRdb lists only in-frame clones, some missing. Here the sample spans under 350,000 clones, roughly 85% being singletons. The source material was PBMCs or T cells enriched from blood (not recorded which). The chain employs TRBV5-1 and TRBJ1-5; 7 bases agree with TRBD1. The sequence came from a woman between 40 and 50 years old with acute COVID-19. The CDR3 bases are TGCGCCAGCAGCTTGGGGGCAGGGGGAAGCAATCAGCCCCAGCATTTT. Its protein product is CASSLGAGGSNQPQHF.